A single sample gave rise to the 22 T cell receptor beta chains below, sequenced in a study of regulatory dendritic cells for organ transplantation. TCRdb's table, derived via immunoSEQ multiplex PCR, lists solely in-frame clones and lacks some. The profile shows under 35,000 clones, about 88% of them singletons. Sequenced input: naive CD4+ T cells from blood. As for subset: CD45RA+ naive T cells. These receptors all stem from a human donor in good health.

The chain carries TRBV27 and TRBJ2-2; no firm D call. Germline V gene sequence: CDR1 MNHEY, CDR2 SMNVEV (reference sequence). This CDR3 has 14 amino acids. V was trimmed by 8 bases and J by 1 base, leaving 11 bases between them. This CDR3 is CASRVLRNTGELFF. Here the CDR3 DNA reads TGTGCCAGCCGAGTACTCCGGAACACCGGGGAGCTGTTTTTT.

The chain carries TRBV6-5 and TRBJ2-2; D unclear. The CDR3 consists of 16 residues. Germline assignment: CDR1 MNHEY and CDR2 SVGAGI. Trimming stripped 0 bases from V and 0 bases from J, with 8 bases between. CDR3 DNA: TGTGCCAGCAGTTACTCGTCCATCCCGAACACCGGGGAGCTGTTTTTT. Encoded protein: CASSYSSIPNTGELFF.

The chain links TRBV6-5 to TRBJ2-5; D unclear. Germline V CDR1 and CDR2: MNHEY, SVGAGI. The CDR3 sequence is 15 residues long. With 4 bases removed from V and 4 bases from J, the gap between germline ends came to 16 bases. CDR3 protein: CASSFGLGVGETQYF. The CDR3 nucleotides are TGTGCCAGCAGTTTCGGGCTAGGTGTGGGAGAGACCCAGTACTTC.

This clone was detected once. The chain combines TRBV4-1 with TRBJ1-2, with D perhaps matching TRBD1 (6 bases). The CDR3 has 14 amino acids. Germline V gene data show CDR1 as MGHRA and CDR2 as YSYEKL. V shed 3 bases and J shed 8 bases, with 16 bases lying between them. As DNA, the CDR3 is TGCGCCAGCAGCCAGCCCGACAGGTTGGGCGGCTACACCTTC. Translated, it gives CASSQPDRLGGYTF.

V usage is TRBV29-1 and J usage is TRBJ1-5; a weak D match, TRBD1 (6 bases). Germline V gives CDR1 SQVTM, CDR2 ANQGSEA. The CDR3 is 13 amino acids. Trimming stripped 3 bases from V and 8 bases from J, with 14 bases between. The CDR3 DNA reads as TGCAGCGTTGAGTCGGGGGCCGGCGAGCCCCAGCATTTT. It specifies CSVESGAGEPQHF.

J is TRBJ2-1 and V is TRBV19, with no clear D. V dropped 5 bases and J dropped 6 bases, with 11 bases sitting between them. This CDR3 region has 13 residues. Germline CDR1 LNHDA, CDR2 SQIVND (reference sequence). The CDR3 region is CASSATGLNEQFF. The CDR3 region has the DNA TGTGCCAGTAGTGCCACCGGGCTCAATGAGCAGTTCTTC. Based on the CDR3 plus reference TRBV19 and TRBJ2-1, the full variable domain is DGGITQSPKYLFRKEGQNVTLSCEQNLNHDAMYWYRQDPGQGLRLIYYSQIVNDFQKGDIAEGYSVSREKKESFPLTVTSAQKNPTAFYLCASSATGLNEQFFGPGTRLTVL.

J is TRBJ1-1 and V is TRBV5-1, with D uncertain. The length of the CDR3 is 13 residues. Trimming cost V 2 bases and J 2 bases, with 7 bases left between them. Germline V gene sequence: CDR1 SGHRS, CDR2 YFSETQ. The chain's CDR3 is CASSFRGNTEAFF. Written as DNA, the CDR3 is TGCGCCAGCAGCTTCCGGGGTAACACTGAAGCTTTCTTT. The full variable domain, its missing parts supplied by reference TRBV5-1 and TRBJ1-1, is KAGVTQTPRYLIKTRGQQVTLSCSPISGHRSVSWYQQTPGQGLQFLFEYFSETQRNKGNFPGRFSGRQFSNSRSEMNVSTLELGDSALYLCASSFRGNTEAFFGQGTRLTVV.

V and J are TRBV6-1 and TRBJ1-2; 8 bases map to TRBD1. The CDR3 totals 15 residues. CDR1 is MNHNS, CDR2 SASEGT, per germline. V gave up 7 bases and J gave up 0 bases; unmatched junction bases: 7. The CDR3 loop reads CASTYRQGTNYGYTF. In DNA form, the CDR3 reads TGTGCCAGCACCTATCGACAGGGGACTAACTATGGCTACACCTTC.

The rearrangement links TRBV6-6 to TRBJ2-3; D is ambiguous. The germline V gene encodes CDR1 MNHNY and CDR2 SVGAGI (reference sequence). The CDR3 totals 15 residues. Trimming pared 4 bases from V and 8 bases from J, leaving 19 bases between. CDR3 amino acids: CASSFLVYGPGTQYF. The CDR3 DNA reads as TGTGCCAGCAGTTTTCTGGTATACGGGCCCGGTACGCAGTATTTT.

This clone was counted between two and nine times. The chain recombines TRBV27 with TRBJ2-7, with D possibly being TRBD2 (5 bases). There are 15 residues in the CDR3. V was trimmed by 7 bases and J by 2 bases, leaving 18 bases between them. Germline CDR1 MNHEY, CDR2 SMNVEV (reference sequence). The CDR3 region is CASNPGGQTTYEQYF. As DNA, the CDR3 is TGTGCCAGCAACCCTGGCGGGCAGACGACCTACGAGCAGTACTTC.

The rearrangement links TRBV29-1 to TRBJ2-3; 7 bases fit TRBD1. V shed 5 bases, J shed 6 bases, and the junction held 11 bases outside the gene matches. The CDR3 is 14 amino acids. CDR1 and CDR2 (germline): SQVTM, ANQGSEA. CDR3: CSVNRGPTHDTQYF. CDR3 bases: TGCAGCGTTAACAGGGGACCAACCCATGATACGCAGTATTTT.

This chain connects TRBV4-1 to TRBJ1-2, with D possibly being TRBD1 (6 bases). Trimming left V 4 bases short and J 5 bases short, with 20 bases between. Germline V lookup: CDR1 MGHRA, CDR2 YSYEKL. The CDR3 contains 16 residues. CDR3 loop: CASSPRQGGGLYGYTF. The CDR3 coding sequence is TGCGCCAGCAGCCCCAGGCAGGGAGGGGGATTATATGGCTACACCTTC.

The chain uses TRBV10-3 and TRBJ2-1; no reliable D call. Germline loops: CDR1 ENHRY, CDR2 SYGVKD. V was shortened by 0 bases and J by 2 bases, with 11 bases between the two germline ends. The CDR3 spans 16 residues. DNA of the CDR3: TGTGCCATCAGTGAGTCGCAGGAGCCTCCCTACAATGAGCAGTTCTTC. It specifies CAISESQEPPYNEQFF.

The rearrangement joins TRBV27 to TRBJ2-1, with a tentative D call TRBD2 (6 bases). The CDR3 is 14 residues long. Germline CDR1 reads MNHEY; CDR2 reads SMNVEV (reference sequence). The V end was cut by 2 bases, the J end by 6 bases, with 11 bases between. The CDR3 region has the DNA TGTGCCAGCAGTTTACTGGGACTGAGCAATGAGCAGTTCTTC. Amino acid sequence: CASSLLGLSNEQFF.

This chain links TRBV6-6 with TRBJ2-7; the D gene is possibly TRBD2 (6 bases). This CDR3 is built from 13 residues. The V gene's germline CDR1 is MNHNY and CDR2 SVGAGI (reference sequence). The ends were cut back, 6 bases at V and 3 bases at J, with 12 bases in the middle. CDR3 protein: CASRFGGIYEQYF. The CDR3 coding sequence is TGTGCCAGCAGATTTGGAGGGATCTACGAGCAGTACTTC.

The J gene is TRBJ2-2, the V gene TRBV9, with a weak D call TRBD1 (6 bases). CDR1 is SGDLS and CDR2 is YYNGEE in the germline V gene. V lost 4 bases and J lost 2, with 18 bases in between. The CDR3 contains 17 residues. The CDR3 loop reads CASSPLRGGFNTGELFF. For the CDR3, the DNA is TGTGCCAGCAGCCCCCTTCGAGGGGGTTTCAACACCGGGGAGCTGTTTTTT.

This clone was counted only a few times. This chain links TRBV2 with TRBJ2-7, with 7 bases that match TRBD2. V dropped 0 bases and J dropped 2; count of bases not matched to a gene: 4. The CDR3 extends over 15 amino acids. Germline V lookup: CDR1 SNHLY, CDR2 FYNNEI. CDR3 region: CASSEAAGVTYEQYF. CDR3 in DNA: TGTGCCAGCAGTGAAGCGGCGGGGGTAACCTACGAGCAGTACTTC.

A single count supports this clone. This chain links TRBV10-2 with TRBJ1-3, with unresolved D. The V gene's germline CDR1 is WSHSY and CDR2 SAAADI. The CDR3 runs 12 residues. Deletions cut 6 bases from V and 0 bases from J, with 3 bases between. The DNA of the CDR3 is TGCGCCAGCAGCCCCTCTGGAAACACCATATATTTT. Translating it yields CASSPSGNTIYF.

This clone was detected once. J is TRBJ1-6 and V is TRBV6-5, with D tentatively TRBD1 (5 bases). This CDR3 contains 15 residues. Germline assignment: CDR1 MNHEY and CDR2 SVGAGI. Trimming left V 2 bases short and J 7 bases short, with 12 bases between. The CDR3 region is CASSYDAGGNSPLHF. The CDR3 nucleotides read TGTGCCAGCAGTTACGACGCGGGGGGGAATTCACCCCTCCACTTT.

The chain combines TRBV7-9 with TRBJ2-4; D possibly matches TRBD1 or TRBD2 (5 bases each). CDR1 and CDR2 (germline): SEHNR, FQNEAQ (reference sequence). The V gene lost 1 base and the J gene lost 1 base, with 14 bases spanning the gap. The CDR3 loop spans 17 amino acids. In nucleotides, the CDR3 is TGTGCCAGCAGCTTAGATATGGGGGTGGTGGCCAAAAACATTCAGTACTTC. It encodes CASSLDMGVVAKNIQYF.

The chain employs TRBV5-1 and TRBJ2-7; D possibly uses TRBD1 or TRBD2 (5 bases each). Trimming removed 4 bases from V and 6 bases from J, with 23 bases in between. Germline values: CDR1 SGHRS, CDR2 YFSETQ. The CDR3 runs to 16 residues. The CDR3 loop is CASSRSERKEGPEQYF. In nucleotides, the CDR3 is TGCGCCAGCAGCCGGTCCGAGCGCAAAGAGGGGCCCGAGCAGTACTTC.

This chain connects TRBV25-1 to TRBJ2-5, with 8 bases aligning to TRBD1. Germline assignment: CDR1 MGHDK and CDR2 SYGVNS. Germline trimming cut 10 bases from V and 0 bases from J; bases unmatched to any gene: 7. The CDR3 has 14 amino acids. This chain's CDR3 is CATGDRRNQETQYF. The DNA of the CDR3 is TGTGCCACAGGGGACAGGAGGAACCAAGAGACCCAGTACTTC.